This passage covers 15 T cell receptor beta chains from one sample sequenced in a study of T-cell memory formation after mild COVID-19. TCRdb called the 5' RACE reads again in MiXCR, with one record for every CDR3 protein. The repertoire has hundreds of thousands of distinct CDR3 sequences, about 25% of them found once; the top ten carry over 10%. The sequencing sample was made of PBMCs or a T cell subset sorted from them (not recorded which). Every receptor here comes from an adult woman who had mild COVID-19 (a few samples of this study predate the infection). Cell type and time point are not known.

This clonotype was seen only a few times. This rearrangement joins TRBV24-1 to TRBJ1-5; D gene unclear. Germline assignment: CDR1 KGHDR and CDR2 SFDVKD. V was shortened by 7 bases and J by 4 bases, with 10 bases between the two germline ends. The CDR3 has 13 residues. The CDR3, as DNA: TGTGCCACCAGGGGAGCAGCGAATCAGCCCCAGCATTTT. It translates to CATRGAANQPQHF.

This clonotype was seen many times. V is TRBV6-6 and J is TRBJ2-3; D remains ambiguous. Trimming shortened V by 5 bases and J by 5 bases, and 5 bases separated the two germline ends. CDR3 length: 11 amino acids. Germline loops: CDR1 MNHNY, CDR2 SVGAGI (reference sequence). CDR3 region: CASSRGDTQYF. In DNA, the CDR3 is TGTGCCAGCAGTCGTGGAGATACGCAGTATTTT.

This clonotype was counted many times. The CDR3 protein is CASSQDSREQYF. CDR3 sequence (DNA): TGCGCCAGCAGCCAAGATTCCAGGGAGCAGTACTTC. The V gene is TRBV4-3, the J gene TRBJ2-7; D remains ambiguous. Deletions cut 0 bases from V and 7 bases from J, with 7 bases between. Germline V gene sequence: CDR1 LGHNA, CDR2 YSLEER. This CDR3 contains 12 residues.

V is TRBV5-6 and J is TRBJ2-3, with D possibly TRBD1 on 6 matching bases. This CDR3 region has 14 residues. From germline, CDR1 is SGHDT and CDR2 YYEEEE. Trimming left V 2 bases short and J 2 bases short, with 9 bases between. This CDR3 reads CASSFGQFTDTQYF. Here the CDR3 DNA reads TGTGCCAGCAGCTTCGGACAGTTCACAGATACGCAGTATTTT.

In regard to this clonotype: A much larger clone sits a single nucleotide away, making a read error possible. This chain links TRBV24-1 with TRBJ2-7, with 11 nucleotides matching TRBD1. Trimming cost V 4 bases and J 9 bases; bases outside gene matches: 4. This CDR3 is 13 amino acids long. CDR1 is KGHDR and CDR2 is SFDVKD in the germline V gene. DNA of the CDR3: TGTGCCACCAGTGAGTGGACAGGGGGCGGGCAGTACTTC. Protein product: CATSEWTGGGQYF.

The chain has TRBV7-9 and TRBJ2-7, with a weak D call TRBD1 (6 bases). The CDR3 loop spans 16 amino acids. With 3 bases removed from V and 4 bases from J, the gap between germline ends came to 19 bases. Germline V CDR1 and CDR2: SEHNR, FQNEAQ (reference sequence). The CDR3 region is CASSLDRSRVGYEQYF. The CDR3 nucleotides are TGTGCCAGCAGCTTGGACAGATCAAGAGTGGGGTACGAGCAGTACTTC.

This rearrangement joins TRBV6-5 to TRBJ1-2, with 9 bases aligning to TRBD1. With V trimmed by 4 bases and J by 2 bases, 8 bases remained unmatched. The CDR3 has 16 amino acids. Germline lookup yields CDR1 MNHEY and CDR2 SVGAGI. CDR3 sequence: CASSSSGTGWNYGYTF. The DNA for the CDR3 is TGTGCCAGCAGTTCCTCCGGGACAGGGTGGAACTATGGCTACACCTTC.

This chain connects TRBV29-1 to TRBJ2-1, with D perhaps TRBD2 (7 bases). The V end was cut by 1 base, the J end by 8 bases, with 18 bases between. This CDR3 has 15 amino acids. CDR1 is SQVTM, CDR2 ANQGSEA, per germline. CDR3 amino acids: CSVEARRGASDEQFF. The CDR3 DNA reads as TGCAGCGTTGAAGCCCGTCGGGGGGCATCGGATGAGCAGTTCTTC.

This clonotype appeared a few times. This rearrangement joins TRBV5-1 to TRBJ2-1, with D tentatively TRBD2 (5 bases). V lost 5 bases, J lost 5 bases, and 14 bases lay in between. Germline CDR1 SGHRS, CDR2 YFSETQ. The CDR3 length is 14 residues. The CDR3, as DNA: TGCGCCAGCAGTAGACCCCAGAGGGACAATGAGCAGTTCTTC. It specifies CASSRPQRDNEQFF.

This clonotype showed up just a few times. The gene calls are TRBV7-6 and TRBJ2-2; possible D gene TRBD2, 5 bases. There are 13 residues in the CDR3. Germline V gene lookup returns CDR1 SGHVS and CDR2 FNYEAQ. Trimming stripped 5 bases from V and 7 bases from J, with 11 bases between. The CDR3 DNA sequence: TGTGCCAGCAGCCATACCGGGGTCGGGGAGCTGTTTTTT. Translated: CASSHTGVGELFF.

In this sample, this clonotype turned up a few times. The chain combines TRBV2 with TRBJ1-1, with TRBD1 matching 8 bases. Germline V lookup: CDR1 SNHLY, CDR2 FYNNEI. V lost 7 bases, J lost 5 bases, and 3 bases stayed unmatched. This CDR3 spans 12 amino acids. The CDR3 sequence: CASTQGETEAFF. The CDR3 nucleotides are TGTGCCAGCACACAGGGGGAAACTGAAGCTTTCTTT. Full variable domain (outside the CDR3, taken from reference TRBV2 and TRBJ1-1): EPEVTQTPSHQVTQMGQEVILRCVPISNHLYFYWYRQILGQKVEFLVSFYNNEISEKSEIFDDQFSVERPDGSNFTLKIRSTKLEDSAMYFCASTQGETEAFFGQGTRLTVV.

This clonotype showed up just a few times. J is TRBJ1-5 and V is TRBV7-9; 8 bases line up with TRBD1. There are 16 residues in the CDR3. V lost 2 bases, J lost 2 bases, and 5 bases stayed unmatched. Per germline, CDR1 SEHNR and CDR2 FQNEAQ (reference sequence). Written as DNA, the CDR3 is TGTGCCAGCAGCTTATGGGTCAGGGGGCGCAATCAGCCCCAGCATTTT. Translation gives CASSLWVRGRNQPQHF.

The table lists this clonotype with a count of one. This chain connects TRBV10-3 to TRBJ2-1, with 9 bases that match TRBD1. This CDR3 has 14 residues. V was pared by 8 bases and J by 9 bases, with 11 bases of the junction left unmatched. CDR1 is ENHRY and CDR2 is SYGVKD in the germline V gene. The CDR3 DNA sequence: TGTGCCATCCGAACGGGGACAGGGACTGGTGAGCAGTTCTTC. This codes for CAIRTGTGTGEQFF.

V usage is TRBV11-2 and J usage is TRBJ2-4; 12 bases are a match to TRBD2. The V gene's germline CDR1 is SGHAT and CDR2 FQNNGV. The V and J ends lost 6 bases and 7 bases, in that order; junction bases with no gene match: 4. The CDR3 covers 14 residues. Here the CDR3 DNA reads TGTGCCAGCAGGCATCTAGCGGGAGGGAACATTCAGTACTTC. Protein product: CASRHLAGGNIQYF.

This clonotype was detected once. This chain uses TRBV12-3 or TRBV12-4 with TRBJ1-2, with 7 bases matching TRBD1. The CDR3 totals 13 residues. J gave up 8 bases and V 6 bases, and 9 bases lay outside the gene matches. CDR3 DNA: TGTGCCAGCAGCACTCGACAGGGTATGGGCTACACCTTC. Its translation is CASSTRQGMGYTF.